The 5 T cell receptor beta chains listed next were all sequenced from one sample in a study of T cells after yellow fever vaccination. TCRdb reprocessed the 5' RACE reads with MiXCR, giving one entry per CDR3 protein. The repertoire consists of 100,000 to 150,000 distinct CDR3 sequences, with approximately 7.1% occurring once and the leading ten covering 2.7%. This material consisted of CD4+ T cells sorted from PBMCs, taken about 41 days after the first yellow fever vaccination. Receptors originate from a young man who received the YFV17D yellow fever vaccine.

About this clonotype: This clone may be a read error of a much larger clone one base away. The chain employs TRBV5-8 and TRBJ1-1; perhaps TRBD1 as D (5 bases). The CDR3 length is 16 residues. Germline CDR1 reads SGHTS; CDR2 reads YDEGEE. The CDR3 DNA reads TGTGTCAGCAAGCTTGGGGCGGGGCTAGGAAACACTGAAGCTTTCTTT. Translating gives CVSKLGAGLGNTEAFF. The variable domain in full, completed from reference TRBV5-8 and TRBJ1-1, reads EAGVTQSPTHLIKTRGQQATLRCSPISGHTSVYWYQQALGLGLQFLLWYDEGEERNRGNFPPRFSGRQFPNYSSELNVNALELEDSALYLCVSKLGAGLGNTEAFFGQGTRLTVV.

This clonotype occurred many times. The chain has TRBV7-2 and TRBJ2-7; D call uncertain. The V gene's germline CDR1 is SGHTA and CDR2 FQGNSA. CDR3 size: 14 residues. V was pared by 0 bases and J by 2 bases, with 8 bases between. CDR3 protein: CASSLAPYPYEQYF. The DNA of the CDR3 is TGTGCCAGCAGCTTAGCGCCCTATCCCTACGAGCAGTACTTC. Drawing the rest from reference TRBV7-2 and TRBJ2-7, the complete variable domain is GAGVSQSPSNKVTEKGKDVELRCDPISGHTALYWYRQSLGQGLEFLIYFQGNSAPDKSGLPSDRFSAERTGGSVSTLTIQRTQQEDSAVYLCASSLAPYPYEQYFGPGTRLTVT.

This clonotype was counted ten times or more. The rearrangement links TRBV20-1 to TRBJ2-1; D gene unclear. Germline V gives CDR1 DFQATT, CDR2 SNEGSKA (reference sequence). The CDR3 is 15 amino acids. V gave up 0 bases and J gave up 0 bases, with 9 bases separating them. The DNA of the CDR3 is TGCAGTGCTAGAGAGGGGTTCCTCTCCTACAATGAGCAGTTCTTC. This encodes CSAREGFLSYNEQFF.

The chain couples TRBV10-3 to TRBJ2-6, with 9 bases matching TRBD1. This CDR3 region has 18 residues. V shed 10 bases, J shed 0 bases, and the junction held 13 bases outside the gene matches. The germline V gene has CDR1 ENHRY and CDR2 SYGVKD. The chain's CDR3 is CATAPPGQGSSGANVLTF. The CDR3 DNA is TGTGCCACCGCCCCACCGGGACAGGGAAGCTCTGGGGCCAACGTCCTGACTTTC.

This clonotype has at least ten counts. The chain has TRBV9 and TRBJ2-3, with 9 nucleotides matching TRBD2. Trimming at V came to 0 bases and at J to 4 bases, leaving 3 bases not matched to a gene. The CDR3 length is 15 residues. Germline values: CDR1 SGDLS, CDR2 YYNGEE. The CDR3 sequence: CASSVVASGADTQYF. CDR3 bases: TGTGCCAGCAGCGTAGTGGCTAGCGGGGCAGATACGCAGTATTTT.